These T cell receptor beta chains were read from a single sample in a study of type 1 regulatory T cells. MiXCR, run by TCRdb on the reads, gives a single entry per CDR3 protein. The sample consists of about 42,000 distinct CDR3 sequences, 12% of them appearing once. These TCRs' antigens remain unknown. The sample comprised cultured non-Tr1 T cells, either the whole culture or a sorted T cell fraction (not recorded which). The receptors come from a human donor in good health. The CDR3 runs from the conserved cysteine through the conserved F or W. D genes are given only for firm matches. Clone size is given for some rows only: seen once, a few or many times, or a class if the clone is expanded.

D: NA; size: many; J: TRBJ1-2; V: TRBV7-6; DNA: TGTGCCAGCAGCTTAGGTCCCTCCTCCACAGGGGGCTACACCTTC; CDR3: CASSLGPSSTGGYTF
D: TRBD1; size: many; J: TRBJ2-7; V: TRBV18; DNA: TGTGCCAGCTCATCGGGACAGGGTTTTTACGAGCAGTACTTC; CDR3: CASSSGQGFYEQYF
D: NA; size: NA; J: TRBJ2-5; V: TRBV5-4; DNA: TGTGCCAGCAGCTTGTCACACAACCAAGAGACCCAGTACTTC; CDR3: CASSLSHNQETQYF
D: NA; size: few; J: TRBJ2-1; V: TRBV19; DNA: TGTGCCAGTAGTATTAAAGATAGCTCCTACAATGAGCAGTTCTTC; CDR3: CASSIKDSSYNEQFF
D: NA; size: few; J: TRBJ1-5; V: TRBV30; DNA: TGTGCCTGGAGTAGAGACAGCAATCAGCCCCAGCATTTT; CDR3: CAWSRDSNQPQHF
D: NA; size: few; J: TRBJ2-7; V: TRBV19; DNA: TGTGCCAGTAGCGACCAAGGACAGAGTTACGAGCAGTACTTC; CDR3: CASSDQGQSYEQYF
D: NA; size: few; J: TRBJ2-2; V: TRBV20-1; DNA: TGCAGTGCTAGTCTTCGGCCCGGGGAGCTGTTTTTT; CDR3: CSASLRPGELFF
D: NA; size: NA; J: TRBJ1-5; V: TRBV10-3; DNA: TGTGCCATCAGTGAGTCGGGGGGTCGTAGCAATCAGCCCCAGCATTTT; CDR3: CAISESGGRSNQPQHF
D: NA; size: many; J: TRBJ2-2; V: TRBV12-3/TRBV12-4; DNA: TGTGCCAGCAGTTTAATGGGGATCGGGGAGCTGTTTTTT; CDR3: CASSLMGIGELFF
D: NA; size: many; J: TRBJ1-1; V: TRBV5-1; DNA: TGCGCCAGCAGCTTTAACAGCCATATGAACACTGAAGCTTTCTTT; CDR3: CASSFNSHMNTEAFF
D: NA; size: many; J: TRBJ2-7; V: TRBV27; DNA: TGTGCCAGCAGTGCGACGGCTCAGGGATACGAGCAGTACTTC; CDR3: CASSATAQGYEQYF
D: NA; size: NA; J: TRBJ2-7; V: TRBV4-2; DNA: TGTGCCAGCAGCCAAGATGTAGGAGTCCGGGAGCAGTACTTC; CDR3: CASSQDVGVREQYF
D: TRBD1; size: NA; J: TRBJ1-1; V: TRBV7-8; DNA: TGTGCCAGCAGCTCGGGACAGGGGGCCGCTGAAGCTTTCTTT; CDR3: CASSSGQGAAEAFF
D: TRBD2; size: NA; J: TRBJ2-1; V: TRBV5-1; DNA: TGCGCCAGCAGCGCCGGGACTATCAATGAGCAGTTCTTC; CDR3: CASSAGTINEQFF
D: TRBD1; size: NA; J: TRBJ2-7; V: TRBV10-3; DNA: TGTGCCATCAGTGGGGACAGGGCGCATCTCCAGGGCTACGAGCAGTACTTC; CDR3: CAISGDRAHLQGYEQYF
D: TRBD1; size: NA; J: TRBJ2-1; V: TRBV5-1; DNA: TGCGCCAGCACCCTAGGACAGGGCCCCTACAATGAGCAGTTCTTC; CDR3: CASTLGQGPYNEQFF
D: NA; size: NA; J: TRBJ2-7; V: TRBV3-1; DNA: TGTGCCAGCAGTGAAGGCCCCAGCGGTACCTACGAGCAGTACTTC; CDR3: CASSEGPSGTYEQYF
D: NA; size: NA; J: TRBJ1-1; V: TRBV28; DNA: TGTGCCAGCAGTTTTTTAACGCGAAGCACTGAAGCTTTCTTT; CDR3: CASSFLTRSTEAFF
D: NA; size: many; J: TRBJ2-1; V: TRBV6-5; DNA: TGTGCCAGCAACAAAATCAGGAGTAGCTACAATGAGCAGTTCTTC; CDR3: CASNKIRSSYNEQFF
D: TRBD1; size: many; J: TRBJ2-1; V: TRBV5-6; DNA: TGTGCCACCGGAGGGACAGGGGCCTACAATGAGCAGTTCTTC; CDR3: CATGGTGAYNEQFF
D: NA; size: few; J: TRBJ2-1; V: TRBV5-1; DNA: TGCGCCAGCGGGGGAATAGCGACGAGCTCCTACAATGAGCAGTTCTTC; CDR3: CASGGIATSSYNEQFF
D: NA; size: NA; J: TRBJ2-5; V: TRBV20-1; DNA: TGCAGTGCCCAACTTGACGGCACGGAGACCCAGTACTTC; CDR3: CSAQLDGTETQYF
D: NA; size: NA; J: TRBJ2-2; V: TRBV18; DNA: TGTGCCAGCTCACCTGCCGGTACGAACACCGGGGAGCTGTTTTTT; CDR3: CASSPAGTNTGELFF
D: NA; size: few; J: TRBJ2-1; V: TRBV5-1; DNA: TGCGCCAGCAGCTTGAGGGGGGACAGCGCGTACAATGAGCAGTTCTTC; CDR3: CASSLRGDSAYNEQFF
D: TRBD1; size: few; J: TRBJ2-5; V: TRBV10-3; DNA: TGTGCCACAAAGGGAGGACAGGGTGAAGAGACCCAGTACTTC; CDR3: CATKGGQGEETQYF
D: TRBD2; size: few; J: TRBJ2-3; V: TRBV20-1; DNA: TGCAGTGCTAGAGATAGCGGGCGGACTAGCGAGGCAGATACGCAGTATTTT; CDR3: CSARDSGRTSEADTQYF
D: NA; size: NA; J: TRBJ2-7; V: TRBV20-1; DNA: TGCAGTGCTAGAAATTACTTGTACGAGCAGTACTTC; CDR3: CSARNYLYEQYF
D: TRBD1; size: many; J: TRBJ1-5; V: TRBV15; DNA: TGTGCCACCAGCAGAGACCCTACAGGGGTACAGCCCCAGCATTTT; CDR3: CATSRDPTGVQPQHF
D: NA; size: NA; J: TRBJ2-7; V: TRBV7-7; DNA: TGTGCTAGCAGCTTAGTACATCCGGGGGAGCAGTACTTC; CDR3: CASSLVHPGEQYF
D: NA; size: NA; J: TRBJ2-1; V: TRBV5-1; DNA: TGCGCCAGCTGGGGGAGTTACAATGAGCAGTTCTTC; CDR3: CASWGSYNEQFF
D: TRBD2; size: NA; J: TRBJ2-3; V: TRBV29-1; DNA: TGCAGCGCCGGGACTAGCGTCTCAGATACGCAGTATTTT; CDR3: CSAGTSVSDTQYF
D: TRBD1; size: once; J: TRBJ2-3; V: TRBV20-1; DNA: TGCAGTGCTAGAGTCTGGGGGACAGATGCGCAGTATTTT; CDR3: CSARVWGTDAQYF
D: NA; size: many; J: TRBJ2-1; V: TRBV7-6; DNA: TGTGCCAGCAGCCTGCAGGGGGGAAGCTCCTACAATGAGCAGTTCTTC; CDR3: CASSLQGGSSYNEQFF
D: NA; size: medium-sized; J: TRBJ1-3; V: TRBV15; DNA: TGTGCCACCAGCAGAGATCCCGGGGCTGGAAACACCATATATTTT; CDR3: CATSRDPGAGNTIYF
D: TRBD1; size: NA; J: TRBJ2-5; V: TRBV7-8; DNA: TGTGCCAGCAGCGTCCGGGACAGCCTAAGGGAGACCCAGTACTTC; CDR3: CASSVRDSLRETQYF